This T cell receptor (beta chain) was sequenced during a study of Ad26.COV2.S vaccination and SARS-CoV-2 variants. The treatment denotes: roughly 19 received Ad26.COV2.S at low or high dose, single or two shots; about 5 received placebo; per-sample allocation not given. Sampling was done on day 63 after the first vaccine or placebo injection. CDR3 length: 14 amino acids. The V and J ends lost 7 bases and 6 bases, in that order; junction bases with no gene match: 10. CDR1 MNHEY and CDR2 SVGAGI come from the germline V gene. Repertoires were generated with immunoSEQ multiplex PCR, while TCRdb's copy carries only in-frame clones and drops some. Altogether 500,000 or so clones are present, roughly 89% being singletons, with the ten largest covering over 2.5%.

Source: peripheral blood, taken in a trial of Ad26.COV2.S vaccine versus placebo. The chain carries TRBV6-5 and TRBJ2-7, with 9 bases fitting TRBD1. This TCR was sampled from a person between 18 and 65 years old who received the Ad26.COV2.S COVID-19 vaccine or a placebo. The CDR3 sequence is CASTGQGLPLEQYF. CDR3 DNA sequence: TGTGCCAGCACCGGACAGGGGCTCCCCCTCGAGCAGTACTTC.